A few counts support the clone carrying this TCR beta chain. TCRdb redid the calling of the reads with MiXCR, one entry per CDR3 protein. The data hold 90,000 to 100,000 distinct CDR3 sequences, with around a third observed a single time. This CDR3 region has 16 residues. Trimming left V 2 bases short and J 5 bases short, with 15 bases between. CDR1 and CDR2 from the germline V gene are LGHDT and YNNKEL (reference sequence). This sample is drawn from a study of type 1 regulatory T cells. Study at large: T-allo10 is an in vitro-generated, Tr1-enriched CD4 T cell product specific for alloantigen.

The genes are TRBV3-1 and TRBJ2-2; D might be TRBD1 (6 bases). The sequenced material came from CD4+ T cells, either the whole sample or a sorted fraction (not recorded which). This TCR came from a human donor in good health. The CDR3 nucleotides are TGTGCCAGCAGCCAATCCAGGGGAAGGGTTACCGGGGAGCTGTTTTTT. This encodes CASSQSRGRVTGELFF.